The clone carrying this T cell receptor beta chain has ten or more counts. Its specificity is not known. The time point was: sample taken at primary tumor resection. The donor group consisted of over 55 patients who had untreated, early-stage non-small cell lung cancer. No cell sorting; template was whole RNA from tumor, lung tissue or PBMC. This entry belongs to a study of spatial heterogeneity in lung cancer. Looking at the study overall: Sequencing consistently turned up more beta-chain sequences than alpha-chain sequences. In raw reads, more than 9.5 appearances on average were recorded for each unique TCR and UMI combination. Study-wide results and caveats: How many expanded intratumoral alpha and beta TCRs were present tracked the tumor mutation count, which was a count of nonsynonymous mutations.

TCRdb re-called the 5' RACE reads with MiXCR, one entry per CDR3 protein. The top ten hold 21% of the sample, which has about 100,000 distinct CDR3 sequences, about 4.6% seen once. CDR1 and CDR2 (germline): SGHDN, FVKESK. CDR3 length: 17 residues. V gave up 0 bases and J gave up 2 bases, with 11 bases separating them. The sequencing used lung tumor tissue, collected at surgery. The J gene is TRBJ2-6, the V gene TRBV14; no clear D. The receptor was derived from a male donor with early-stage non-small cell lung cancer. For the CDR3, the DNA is TGTGCCAGCAGCCAAGATCTGCGAGGACCTGGGGCCAACGTCCTGACTTTC. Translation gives CASSQDLRGPGANVLTF.